The source of this T cell receptor beta chain is a study of CD8 T cells in Susac syndrome. This clonotype came up once. A quantity of about 0.5 to 1 ug RNA underwent reverse transcription using random hexamers. TCR beta CDR3 was amplified by immunoSEQ multiplex PCR. This amplification extended across 54 Vbeta and 13 Jbeta segments. TCRdb analysed the immunoSEQ multiplex PCR reads with MiXCR anew, one entry per CDR3 protein. The table has some 140,000 distinct CDR3 sequences, approximately 90% seen once. The ends lost 5 bases at V and 3 bases at J; junction bases unmatched: 3. The CDR3 consists of 14 residues. In germline, CDR1 is SGHDN, CDR2 FVKESK.

The source of this sequence is a human donor with multiple sclerosis. This sequence joins TRBV14 and TRBJ2-1; TRBD2 aligns across 8 bases. Sequencing input: CD8+ T cells from PBMCs. CDR3 in amino acids: CASSLLAVYNEQFF. CDR3 nucleotides: TGTGCCAGCAGCTTACTAGCGGTCTACAATGAGCAGTTCTTC.